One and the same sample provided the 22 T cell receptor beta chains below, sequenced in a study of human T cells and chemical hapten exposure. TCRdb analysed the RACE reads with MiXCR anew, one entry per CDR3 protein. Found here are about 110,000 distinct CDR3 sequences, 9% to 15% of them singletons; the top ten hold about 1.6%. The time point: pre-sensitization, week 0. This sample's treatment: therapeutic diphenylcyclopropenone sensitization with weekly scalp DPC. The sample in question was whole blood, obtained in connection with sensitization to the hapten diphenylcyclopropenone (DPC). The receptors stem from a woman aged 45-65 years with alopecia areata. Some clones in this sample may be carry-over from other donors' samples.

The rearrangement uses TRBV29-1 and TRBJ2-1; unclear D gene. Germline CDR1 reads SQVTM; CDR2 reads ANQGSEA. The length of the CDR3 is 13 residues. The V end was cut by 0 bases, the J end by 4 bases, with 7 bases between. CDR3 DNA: TGCAGCGTTGAAGACCCACAGTACAATGAGCAGTTCTTC. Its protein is CSVEDPQYNEQFF.

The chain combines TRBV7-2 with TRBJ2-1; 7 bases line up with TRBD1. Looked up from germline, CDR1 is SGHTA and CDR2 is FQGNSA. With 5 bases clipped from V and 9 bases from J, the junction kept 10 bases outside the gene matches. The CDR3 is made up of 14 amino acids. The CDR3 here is CASSLARGGGEQFF. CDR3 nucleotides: TGTGCCAGCAGCCTCGCCCGAGGGGGCGGTGAGCAGTTCTTC.

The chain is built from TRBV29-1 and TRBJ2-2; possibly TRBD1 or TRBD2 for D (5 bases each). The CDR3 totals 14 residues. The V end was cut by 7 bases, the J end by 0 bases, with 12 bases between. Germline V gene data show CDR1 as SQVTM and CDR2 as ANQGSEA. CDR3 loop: CSAWDGANTGELFF. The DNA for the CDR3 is TGCAGCGCATGGGACGGTGCGAACACCGGGGAGCTGTTTTTT.

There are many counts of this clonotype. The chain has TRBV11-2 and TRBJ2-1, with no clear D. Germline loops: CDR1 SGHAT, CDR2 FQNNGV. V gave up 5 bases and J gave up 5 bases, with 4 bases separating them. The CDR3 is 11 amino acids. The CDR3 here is CASSPNNEQFF. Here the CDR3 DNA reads TGTGCCAGCAGCCCGAACAATGAGCAGTTCTTC.

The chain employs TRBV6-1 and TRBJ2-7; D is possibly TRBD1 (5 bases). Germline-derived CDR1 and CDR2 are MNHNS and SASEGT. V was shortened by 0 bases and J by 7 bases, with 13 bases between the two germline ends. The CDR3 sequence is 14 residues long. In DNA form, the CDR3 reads TGTGCCAGCAGTGAAGCTAGCCCTGGACAAGAGCAGTACTTC. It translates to CASSEASPGQEQYF.

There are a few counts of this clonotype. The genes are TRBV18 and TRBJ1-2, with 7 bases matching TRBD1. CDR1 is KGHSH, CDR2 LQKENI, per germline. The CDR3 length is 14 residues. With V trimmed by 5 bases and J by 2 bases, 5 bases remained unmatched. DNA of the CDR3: TGTGCCAGCTCATCAGGGGGTCTCAACTATGGCTACACCTTC. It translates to CASSSGGLNYGYTF. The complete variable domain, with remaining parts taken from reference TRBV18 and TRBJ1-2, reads NAGVMQNPRHLVRRRGQEARLRCSPMKGHSHVYWYRQLPEEGLKFMVYLQKENIIDESGMPKERFSAEFPKEGPSILRIQQVVRGDSAAYFCASSSGGLNYGYTFGSGTRLTVV.

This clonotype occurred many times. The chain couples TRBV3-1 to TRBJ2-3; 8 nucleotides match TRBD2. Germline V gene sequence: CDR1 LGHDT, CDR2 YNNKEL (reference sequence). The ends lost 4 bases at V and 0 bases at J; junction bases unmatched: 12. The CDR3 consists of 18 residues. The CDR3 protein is CASSLHAGSGASTDTQYF. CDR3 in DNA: TGTGCCAGCAGCCTTCATGCGGGTAGCGGGGCTAGCACAGATACGCAGTATTTT.

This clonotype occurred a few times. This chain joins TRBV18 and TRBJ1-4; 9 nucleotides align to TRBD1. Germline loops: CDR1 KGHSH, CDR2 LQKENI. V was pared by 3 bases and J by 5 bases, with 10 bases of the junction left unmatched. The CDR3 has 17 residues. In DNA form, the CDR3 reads TGTGCCAGCTCACCTCTTGGCGGGACAGGGCCAAATGAAAAACTGTTTTTT. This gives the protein CASSPLGGTGPNEKLFF.

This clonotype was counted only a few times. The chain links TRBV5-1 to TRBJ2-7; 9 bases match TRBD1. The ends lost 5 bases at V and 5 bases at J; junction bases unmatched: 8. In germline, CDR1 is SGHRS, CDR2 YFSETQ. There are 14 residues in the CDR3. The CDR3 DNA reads TGCGCCAGCAGTGAATGGGACAGGGAGAACGAGCAGTACTTC. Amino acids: CASSEWDRENEQYF. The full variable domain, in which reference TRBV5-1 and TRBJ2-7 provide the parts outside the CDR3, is KAGVTQTPRYLIKTRGQQVTLSCSPISGHRSVSWYQQTPGQGLQFLFEYFSETQRNKGNFPGRFSGRQFSNSRSEMNVSTLELGDSALYLCASSEWDRENEQYFGPGTRLTVT.

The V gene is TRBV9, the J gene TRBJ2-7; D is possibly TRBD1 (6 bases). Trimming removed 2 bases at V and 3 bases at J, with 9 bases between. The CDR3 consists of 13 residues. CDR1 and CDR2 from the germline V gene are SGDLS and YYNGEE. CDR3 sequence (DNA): TGTGCCAGCAGCGTGGGGGCGGACTACGAGCAGTACTTC. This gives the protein CASSVGADYEQYF.

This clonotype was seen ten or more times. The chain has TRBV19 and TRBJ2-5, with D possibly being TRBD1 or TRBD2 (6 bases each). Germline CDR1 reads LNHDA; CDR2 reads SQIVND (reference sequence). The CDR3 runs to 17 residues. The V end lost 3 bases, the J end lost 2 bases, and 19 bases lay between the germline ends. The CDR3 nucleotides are TGTGCCAGTAGTATGGGTAGGGGACGGGGGCCTCAAGAGACCCAGTACTTC. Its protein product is CASSMGRGRGPQETQYF.

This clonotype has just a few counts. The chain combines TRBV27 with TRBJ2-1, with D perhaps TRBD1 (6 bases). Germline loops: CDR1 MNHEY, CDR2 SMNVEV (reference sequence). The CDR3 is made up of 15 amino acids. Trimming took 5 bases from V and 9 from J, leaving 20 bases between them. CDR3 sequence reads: CASSRDRPLGREQFF. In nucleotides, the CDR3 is TGTGCCAGCAGTCGCGACAGGCCCCTCGGCCGTGAGCAGTTCTTC.

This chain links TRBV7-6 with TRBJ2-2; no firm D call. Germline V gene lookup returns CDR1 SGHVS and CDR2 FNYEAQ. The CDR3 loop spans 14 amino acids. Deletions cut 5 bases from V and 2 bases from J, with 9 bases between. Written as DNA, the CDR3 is TGTGCCAGCAGCCCAATGGTCAACACCGGGGAGCTGTTTTTT. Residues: CASSPMVNTGELFF.

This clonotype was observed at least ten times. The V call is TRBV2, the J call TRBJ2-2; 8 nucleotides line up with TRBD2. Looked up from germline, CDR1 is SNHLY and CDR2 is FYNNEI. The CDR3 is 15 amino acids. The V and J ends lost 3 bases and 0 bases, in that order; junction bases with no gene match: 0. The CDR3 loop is CASSETSANTGELFF. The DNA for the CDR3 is TGTGCCAGCAGTGAGACTAGCGCGAACACCGGGGAGCTGTTTTTT.

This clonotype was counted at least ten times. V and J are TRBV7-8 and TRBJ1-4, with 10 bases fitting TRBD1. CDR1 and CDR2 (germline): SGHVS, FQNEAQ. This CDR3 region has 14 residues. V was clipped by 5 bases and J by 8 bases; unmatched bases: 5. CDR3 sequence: CASSLGQGREKLFF. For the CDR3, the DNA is TGTGCCAGCAGCCTGGGACAGGGGAGAGAAAAACTGTTTTTT.

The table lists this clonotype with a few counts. The CDR3 DNA reads as TGCAGCGTCGACCGTACACCTAGGACTAGCGGGAGCACAGATACGCAGTATTTT. Translation: CSVDRTPRTSGSTDTQYF. The chain uses TRBV29-1 and TRBJ2-3; TRBD2 matches 11 bases. V gave up 6 bases and J gave up 0 bases; unmatched junction bases: 14. Germline V lookup: CDR1 SQVTM, CDR2 ANQGSEA. The CDR3 is 18 amino acids.

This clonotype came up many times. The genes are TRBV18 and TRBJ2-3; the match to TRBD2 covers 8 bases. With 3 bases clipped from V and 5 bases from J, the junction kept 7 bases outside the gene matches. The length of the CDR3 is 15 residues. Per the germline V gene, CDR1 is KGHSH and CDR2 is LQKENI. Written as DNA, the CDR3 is TGTGCCAGCTCACCCCCCGGGGGGGAACGAGATACGCAGTATTTT. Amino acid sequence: CASSPPGGERDTQYF.

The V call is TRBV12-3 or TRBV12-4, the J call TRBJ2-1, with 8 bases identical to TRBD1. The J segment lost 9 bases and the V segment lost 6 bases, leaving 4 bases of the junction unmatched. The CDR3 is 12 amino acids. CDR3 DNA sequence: TGTGCCAGCAGGGACAGGGTGGGTGAGCAGTTCTTC. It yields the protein CASRDRVGEQFF.

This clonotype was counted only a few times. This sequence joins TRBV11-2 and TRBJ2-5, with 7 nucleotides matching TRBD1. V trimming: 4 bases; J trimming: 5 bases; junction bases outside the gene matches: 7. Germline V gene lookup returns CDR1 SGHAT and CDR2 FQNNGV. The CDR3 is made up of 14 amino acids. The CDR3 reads CASSSPTGMETQYF. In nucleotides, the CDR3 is TGTGCCAGCAGCTCCCCGACAGGGATGGAGACCCAGTACTTC.

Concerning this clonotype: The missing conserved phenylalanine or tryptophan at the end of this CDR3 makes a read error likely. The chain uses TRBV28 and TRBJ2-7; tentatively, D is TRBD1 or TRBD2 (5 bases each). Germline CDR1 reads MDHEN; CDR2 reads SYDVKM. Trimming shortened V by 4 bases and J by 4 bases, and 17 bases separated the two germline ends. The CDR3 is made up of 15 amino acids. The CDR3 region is CASSSPGTAPYEQYS. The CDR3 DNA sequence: TGTGCCAGCAGTTCCCCCGGGACGGCACCTTACGAGCAGTACTCC.

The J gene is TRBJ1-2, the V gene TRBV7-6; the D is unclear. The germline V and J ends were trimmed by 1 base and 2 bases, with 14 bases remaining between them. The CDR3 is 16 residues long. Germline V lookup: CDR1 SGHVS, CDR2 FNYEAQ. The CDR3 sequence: CASSLDGRWLNYGYTF. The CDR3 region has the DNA TGTGCCAGCAGCTTAGACGGACGGTGGCTCAACTATGGCTACACCTTC.

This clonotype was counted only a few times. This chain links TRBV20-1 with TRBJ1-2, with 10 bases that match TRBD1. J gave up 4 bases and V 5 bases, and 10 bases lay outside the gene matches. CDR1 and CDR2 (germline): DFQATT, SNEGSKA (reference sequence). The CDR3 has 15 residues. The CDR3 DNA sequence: TGCAGTGCTCAGCCGGGACAGGGGATTTCCTATGGCTACACCTTC. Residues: CSAQPGQGISYGYTF.